A single T cell receptor beta chain is shown here with its context. Antigen specificity is unknown. This CDR3 spans 14 amino acids. Germline V gene lookup returns CDR1 SQVTM and CDR2 ANQGSEA. Between the trimmed V and J ends, which lost 4 bases and 1 base, there was a span of 13 bases. Researchers used 5'RACE with constant-segment primers to make TCR alpha and TCR beta cDNA libraries that carry sample barcodes and UMIs. TCRdb fed the 5' RACE reads into MiXCR, producing one record per CDR3 protein. The sample lists 400,000 or so distinct CDR3 sequences; 20% were seen once. This entry is derived from a study of T-cell memory formation after mild COVID-19. General study points: Pre-infection memory carried some responding clones, suggesting that cross-reactive memory joined.

This TCR was recovered from an adult woman who had mild COVID-19 (a few samples of this study predate the infection). Cell type and time point are not known. Sequencing was carried out using PBMCs or a T cell subset sorted from them (not recorded which). V is TRBV29-1 and J is TRBJ2-5, with D unclear. CDR3 amino acids: CSVALPGPQETQYF. The DNA of the CDR3 is TGCAGCGTTGCTTTACCGGGCCCCCAAGAGACCCAGTACTTC.